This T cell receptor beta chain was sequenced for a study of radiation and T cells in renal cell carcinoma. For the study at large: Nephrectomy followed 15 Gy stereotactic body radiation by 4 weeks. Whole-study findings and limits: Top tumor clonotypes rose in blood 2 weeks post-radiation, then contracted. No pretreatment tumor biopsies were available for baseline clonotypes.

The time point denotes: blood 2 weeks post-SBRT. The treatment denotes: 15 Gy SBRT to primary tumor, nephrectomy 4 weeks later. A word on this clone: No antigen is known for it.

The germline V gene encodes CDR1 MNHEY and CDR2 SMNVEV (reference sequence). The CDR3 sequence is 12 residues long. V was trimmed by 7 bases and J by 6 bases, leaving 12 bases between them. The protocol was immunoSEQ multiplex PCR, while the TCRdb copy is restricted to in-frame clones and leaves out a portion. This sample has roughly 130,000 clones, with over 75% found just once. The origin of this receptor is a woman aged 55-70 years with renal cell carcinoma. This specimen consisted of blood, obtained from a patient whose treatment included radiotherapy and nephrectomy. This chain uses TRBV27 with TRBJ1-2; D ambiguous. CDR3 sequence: CASTTTGHGYTF. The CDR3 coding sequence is TGTGCCAGCACCACAACCGGCCATGGCTACACCTTC.